These 29 T cell receptor beta chains came from one sample sequenced in a study of T cells in women clearing cervical HPV infection. Produced via immunoSEQ multiplex PCR; TCRdb's table is partial and in-frame only. This repertoire includes some 30,000 clones. Sample: blood buffy coat. These receptors all stem from a woman between 18 and 70 years old with a cervical HPV16 infection that either progressed to CIN3+ or cleared (not recorded which).

Of note for this clone: The read comes to an end 3 residues before the CDR3 does, leaving the germline J gene to fill in the end. The V call is TRBV3-1 (or the pseudogene TRBV3-2), the J call TRBJ2-7; TRBD1 matches at 9 bases. CDR1 LGHDT and CDR2 YNNKEL come from the germline V gene (reference sequence). CDR3 length equals 15 residues. V trimming: 3 bases; J trimming: 6 bases; junction bases outside the gene matches: 9. The CDR3 here is CASSQFPGQGSEQYF. The CDR3 bases that were read are TGTGCCAGCAGCCAGTTTCCGGGACAGGGAAGCGAG.

Note on this clone: The sequence runs out 3 residues before the end of the CDR3; the remainder is reconstructed from the germline J gene. The chain links TRBV5-4 to TRBJ1-2; D possibly corresponds to TRBD1 (5 bases). The CDR3 totals 15 residues. Trimming cost V 0 bases and J 1 base, with 10 bases left between them. Germline CDR1 and CDR2: SGHNT and YYREEE (reference sequence). CDR3 bases read: TGTGCCAGCAGCTTGGGACAGTCTTTTAACTATGGC. Translating gives CASSLGQSFNYG. The complete CDR3 sequence is CASSLGQSFNYGYTF.

Remarks on this clone: The observed sequence ends 3 residues before the CDR3 terminus, with the missing tail filled in from the germline J gene. The rearrangement links TRBV6-2 or TRBV6-3 to TRBJ2-1, with a tentative D call TRBD2 (6 bases). The germline gives CDR1 MNHEY, CDR2 SVGEGT. Trimming removed 6 bases at V and 7 bases at J, with 16 bases between. The CDR3 extends over 14 amino acids. The covered CDR3 bases are TGTGCCAGCAGACCTGGCGGGACTGGGAATGAG. Translating it yields CASRPGGTGNE. The entire CDR3 protein is CASRPGGTGNEQFF.

As for this clone: Read coverage stops 3 residues before the CDR3 terminus; the germline J gene supplies the remainder. This chain connects TRBV11-2 to TRBJ2-7; 8 bases map to TRBD1. Germline lookup yields CDR1 SGHAT and CDR2 FQNNGV. The V gene end was trimmed by 1 base and the J gene end by 3 bases; junction bases not matched to a gene: 2. This CDR3 region has 14 residues. The CDR3 sequence: CASSLATGDYEQYF. Incomplete CDR3 DNA: TGTGCCAGCAGCTTAGCGACAGGGGACTACGAG.

With respect to this clone: The read stops 3 residues short of the end of the CDR3; the missing end is completed from the germline J gene. V and J are TRBV6-4 and TRBJ1-1; tentatively, D is TRBD1 (5 bases). Germline CDR1 and CDR2: MRHNA and SNTAGT. This CDR3 is built from 14 residues. V dropped 6 bases and J dropped 4 bases, with 15 bases sitting between them. CDR3 DNA, as far as it was read: TGTGCCAGCAGAGCTACTGGGGCAGCCACTGAA. It is translated as CASRATGAATE. The whole CDR3 is CASRATGAATEAFF.

On this clone: Read coverage stops 3 residues before the CDR3 terminus; the germline J gene supplies the remainder. This rearrangement joins TRBV30 to TRBJ2-1, with 7 bases fitting TRBD2. The V gene end was trimmed by 1 base and the J gene end by 6 bases; junction bases not matched to a gene: 3. Germline V gene data show CDR1 as GTSNPN and CDR2 as SVGIG (reference sequence). The CDR3 runs to 13 residues. CDR3 DNA (partial): TGTGCCTGGAGTGGGGGGGGAATCAATGAG. Translated: CAWSGGGINE. In full, the CDR3 reads CAWSGGGINEQFF. Supplemented by reference TRBV30 and TRBJ2-1, the full variable domain reads SQTIHQWPATLVQPVGSPLSLECTVEGTSNPNLYWYRQAAGRGLQLLFYSVGIGQISSEVPQNLSASRPQDRQFILSSKKLLLSDSGFYLCAWSGGGINEQFFGPGTRLTVL.

Turning to this clone: With the read ending 3 residues before the CDR3 end, the germline J gene is used to fill in that end. The chain combines TRBV14 with TRBJ2-3, with unresolved D. Germline V gene lookup returns CDR1 SGHDN and CDR2 FVKESK. The CDR3 is 12 amino acids. V lost 1 base and J 5 bases, leaving 4 bases between the germline ends. The part of the CDR3 DNA that was read is TGTGCCAGCAGCCAAGCGGGAGATACG. Its protein is CASSQAGDT. The CDR3, in full, reads CASSQAGDTQYF.

In the case of this clone: Read coverage stops 3 residues before the CDR3 terminus; the germline J gene supplies the remainder. V and J are TRBV25-1 and TRBJ1-5; D perhaps matches TRBD1 (6 bases). The CDR3 has 14 residues. CDR1 MGHDK and CDR2 SYGVNS come from the germline V gene. Trimming left V 3 bases short and J 4 bases short, with 10 bases between. The CDR3 sequence is CASSEGAENQPQHF. The CDR3 bases that were read are TGTGCCAGCAGTGAGGGGGCTGAAAATCAGCCC.

Concerning this clone itself: The sequenced fragment ends 3 residues before the CDR3 boundary, so the rest is inferred from the germline J gene. This rearrangement joins TRBV7-9 to TRBJ2-7, with D uncertain. CDR1 is SEHNR and CDR2 is FQNEAQ in the germline V gene (reference sequence). The CDR3 loop spans 15 amino acids. V lost 9 bases and J lost 3, with 21 bases in between. Here the CDR3 reads CARSASLGSVYEQYF. CDR3 bases read: TGTGCCAGGAGCGCCTCGTTGGGCAGTGTCTACGAG. The full variable domain, rest sourced from reference TRBV7-9 and TRBJ2-7, is DTGVSQNPRHKITKRGQNVTFRCDPISEHNRLYWYRQTLGQGPEFLTYFQNEAQLEKSRLLSDRFSAERPKGSFSTLEIQRTEQGDSAMYLCARSASLGSVYEQYFGPGTRLTVT.

Concerning this clone itself: The read finishes 3 residues shy of the CDR3 end, and the germline J gene is used to complete it. V usage is TRBV7-9 and J usage is TRBJ1-6; D possibly corresponds to TRBD1 (6 bases). There are 15 residues in the CDR3. The germline V gene has CDR1 SEHNR and CDR2 FQNEAQ (reference sequence). With 1 base removed from V and 5 bases from J, the gap between germline ends came to 9 bases. The CDR3 region is CASSLGTVNNSPLHF. The part of the CDR3 DNA that was read is TGTGCCAGCAGCTTAGGGACAGTAAATAATTCACCC.

On this clone itself: The read comes to an end 3 residues before the CDR3 does, leaving the germline J gene to fill in the end. The chain joins TRBV3-1 (or the pseudogene TRBV3-2) to TRBJ2-7; maybe TRBD2 (6 bases). The V end was cut by 4 bases, the J end by 3 bases, with 13 bases between. Germline V lookup: CDR1 LGHDT, CDR2 YNNKEL (reference sequence). The CDR3 is 14 residues long. Here the CDR3 reads CASSLPGLFYEQYF. The covered CDR3 bases are TGTGCCAGCAGCCTACCGGGACTTTTCTACGAG.

Concerning this clone: The read gets to within 3 residues of the CDR3 end, and the germline J gene fills in the rest. The chain employs TRBV10-1 and TRBJ2-1, with D perhaps TRBD2 (6 bases). CDR1 is WNHNN, CDR2 SYGVQD, per germline (reference sequence). This CDR3 spans 16 amino acids. V lost 8 bases, J lost 8 bases, and 25 bases lay in between. CDR3 loop: CASWPSGTRASDEQFF. The CDR3 DNA, read in part, is TGCGCCAGCTGGCCGTCCGGGACTCGGGCGAGCGATGAG.

As to this clone: Read data end 3 residues before the CDR3 end; the end is taken from the germline J gene. The J gene is TRBJ2-4, the V gene TRBV12-3 or TRBV12-4, with a possible D match to TRBD1 (6 bases). Trimming pared 6 bases from V and 4 bases from J, leaving 16 bases between. The CDR3 consists of 15 residues. Here the CDR3 reads CASREQGLGKNIQYF. The part of the CDR3 DNA that was read is TGTGCCAGCAGGGAACAGGGTTTAGGAAAAAACATT.

About this clone itself: The read finishes 3 residues shy of the CDR3 end, and the germline J gene is used to complete it. The rearrangement uses TRBV13 and TRBJ1-2; D may be TRBD1 (5 bases). The CDR3 loop spans 14 amino acids. The V gene's germline CDR1 is PRHDT and CDR2 FYEKMQ (reference sequence). CDR3 region: CASGLRGDHNDYTF. Incomplete CDR3 DNA: TGTGCCAGCGGTCTGCGGGGGGACCACAATGAC.

To note about this clone: From the germline J gene comes the end of the CDR3, since the read stops 3 residues before it. V usage is TRBV2 and J usage is TRBJ2-7, with 11 bases aligning to TRBD2. The CDR3 sequence is 14 residues long. V shed 10 bases, J shed 3 bases, and the junction held 8 bases outside the gene matches. The germline V gene has CDR1 SNHLY and CDR2 FYNNEI. CDR3 DNA (partial): TGTGCCATCCCTAGCGGGAGGTCAAGCTACGAG. This translates into CAIPSGRSSYE. The complete CDR3 protein is CAIPSGRSSYEQYF.

Notes on this clone: The observed sequence ends 3 residues before the CDR3 terminus, with the missing tail filled in from the germline J gene. V is TRBV4-1 and J is TRBJ2-6; a weak D match, TRBD1 (6 bases). Trimming took 0 bases from V and 2 from J, leaving 14 bases between them. This CDR3 contains 18 residues. CDR1 MGHRA and CDR2 YSYEKL come from the germline V gene. CDR3 protein: CASSQDDRILPGANVLTF. The part of the CDR3 DNA that was read is TGCGCCAGCAGCCAAGACGACAGGATCCTGCCTGGGGCCAACGTC.

Of note for this clone: Read coverage stops 3 residues before the CDR3 terminus; the germline J gene supplies the remainder. This chain joins TRBV7-2 and TRBJ2-5, with 9 bases aligning to TRBD2. This CDR3 is built from 14 residues. Germline values: CDR1 SGHTA, CDR2 FQGNSA. CDR3 amino acids: CASSFSGGPGTQYF. The part of the CDR3 DNA that was read is TGTGCCAGCAGCTTCAGCGGGGGGCCCGGTACC.

The part of the CDR3 DNA that was read is TGCAGCGTACCGGGACACCCCTATAATTCACCC. It specifies CSVPGHPYNSP. The CDR3 as a whole reads CSVPGHPYNSPLHF. The chain joins TRBV29-1 to TRBJ1-6, with D tentatively TRBD1 (6 bases). The read is 3 residues too short to cover the CDR3 end, so that end is filled in from the germline J gene. Germline CDR1 and CDR2: SQVTM and ANQGSEA. V lost 6 bases and J lost 2, with 11 bases in between. The CDR3 is 14 amino acids.

A note on this clone: Coverage ceases 3 residues before the CDR3 finishes, and the germline J gene fills in the end. The chain uses TRBV5-1 and TRBJ2-5; no definite D call. V was clipped by 1 base and J by 1 base, with 14 bases between them. The CDR3 length is 16 residues. The V gene's germline CDR1 is SGHRS and CDR2 YFSETQ. The CDR3: CASSLMAAGPQETQYF. The CDR3 bases that were read are TGCGCCAGCAGCTTGATGGCCGCTGGGCCCCAAGAGACC.

On this clone itself: From the germline J gene comes the end of the CDR3, since the read stops 3 residues before it. V gene TRBV7-9 combines with J gene TRBJ2-7; 9 bases agree with TRBD1. The V gene end was trimmed by 4 bases and the J gene end by 5 bases; junction bases not matched to a gene: 9. Per germline, CDR1 SEHNR and CDR2 FQNEAQ (reference sequence). This CDR3 comprises 15 residues. The CDR3 bases that were read are TGTGCCAGCAGCTCGGGACAGGGTAACCCTAACGAG. Protein product: CASSSGQGNPNE. The CDR3, in full, reads CASSSGQGNPNEQYF.

Partial CDR3 DNA: TGTGCCAGCTCAGGGGACAGGTCTTTGAACACTGAA. Its protein product is CASSGDRSLNTE. The complete CDR3 sequence is CASSGDRSLNTEAFF. The V call is TRBV18, the J call TRBJ1-1; 8 bases agree with TRBD1. The read is 3 residues too short to cover the CDR3 end, so that end is filled in from the germline J gene. Germline lookup yields CDR1 KGHSH and CDR2 LQKENI. V lost 5 bases and J lost 0; bases outside the gene matches: 5. The CDR3 totals 15 residues.

Concerning this clone itself: The read gets to within 3 residues of the CDR3 end, and the germline J gene fills in the rest. The chain uses TRBV20-1 and TRBJ2-1; weak D call: TRBD2 (6 bases). V lost 3 bases and J 8 bases, leaving 14 bases between the germline ends. The germline V gene encodes CDR1 DFQATT and CDR2 SNEGSKA (reference sequence). CDR3 length: 13 amino acids. The covered CDR3 bases are TGCAGTGCTAGGGCACTAGCATCCGATGAG. It codes for CSARALASDE. In full, the CDR3 is CSARALASDEQFF.

Worth noting for this clone: The read is 3 residues too short to cover the CDR3 end, so that end is filled in from the germline J gene. J is TRBJ2-5 and V is TRBV11-1; the match to TRBD2 covers 7 bases. The CDR3 loop spans 15 amino acids. V was pared by 6 bases and J by 5 bases, with 12 bases of the junction left unmatched. Germline CDR1 reads SGHAT; CDR2 reads FQDESV (reference sequence). Incomplete CDR3 DNA: TGTGCCAGCAGTCCTAGCGGCAAGGAAGGGGAGACC. This gives the protein CASSPSGKEGET. The full CDR3 is CASSPSGKEGETQYF.

Details on this clone: The read comes to an end 3 residues before the CDR3 does, leaving the germline J gene to fill in the end. The chain couples TRBV19 to TRBJ2-1; 9 bases line up with TRBD2. There are 15 residues in the CDR3. Germline V gene lookup returns CDR1 LNHDA and CDR2 SQIVND (reference sequence). The V segment lost 7 bases and the J segment 6 bases; nucleotides outside the gene matches: 10. The CDR3 region is CASIPGGRAGNEQFF. Incomplete CDR3 DNA: TGTGCCAGTATCCCCGGCGGGAGGGCCGGCAATGAG.

Regarding this clone: With the read ending 3 residues before the CDR3 end, the germline J gene is used to fill in that end. The chain links TRBV5-1 to TRBJ2-2; maybe TRBD2 (5 bases). Germline values: CDR1 SGHRS, CDR2 YFSETQ. CDR3 length: 16 residues. Between the trimmed V and J ends, which lost 3 bases and 6 bases, there was a span of 18 bases. The CDR3 is CASSWFGVEGSGELFF. The sequenced CDR3 bases are TGCGCCAGCAGCTGGTTCGGGGTCGAGGGTTCCGGGGAG.

Comment on this clone: The DNA ends 3 residues before the CDR3 does, and the rest of the CDR3 is filled in from the germline J gene. V and J are TRBV11-2 and TRBJ1-5, with D uncertain. CDR3 length equals 11 residues. With 5 bases removed from V and 9 bases from J, the gap between germline ends came to 8 bases. Looked up from germline, CDR1 is SGHAT and CDR2 is FQNNGV. CDR3 DNA (partial): TGTGCCAGCAGCCTAGGAGGGCCC. Protein product: CASSLGGP. The full CDR3 protein is CASSLGGPQHF.

With regard to this clone: The missing CDR3 end, 3 residues past where the read stops, is filled in from the germline J gene. The chain is built from TRBV11-3 and TRBJ1-1; no clear D gene. The CDR3 spans 13 residues. From germline, CDR1 is SGHNT and CDR2 YENEEA. Trimming shortened V by 1 base and J by 3 bases, and 6 bases separated the two germline ends. The CDR3 sequence: CASSLAVDTEAFF. The CDR3 bases that were read are TGTGCCAGCAGCTTAGCAGTGGACACTGAA.

Points on this clone: The read ends 3 residues before the CDR3 terminus; that terminus is restored from the germline J gene. The V call is TRBV2, the J call TRBJ2-1; D could derive from TRBD1 or TRBD2 (6 bases each). Germline V gene lookup returns CDR1 SNHLY and CDR2 FYNNEI. The CDR3 loop spans 15 amino acids. Trimming took 0 bases from V and 3 from J, leaving 9 bases between them. The sequenced CDR3 bases are TGTGCCAGCAGTGAAGCAGGGGGAGGCTACAATGAG. Its protein is CASSEAGGGYNE. The CDR3, in full, reads CASSEAGGGYNEQFF.

On this clone itself: The CDR3 goes on 3 residues after the read ends, and that part is filled in from the germline J gene. The chain joins TRBV19 to TRBJ1-5, with 7 positions matching TRBD1. The trim removed 2 bases at V and 6 bases at J, leaving 7 bases unmatched. Germline CDR1 reads LNHDA; CDR2 reads SQIVND (reference sequence). The CDR3 totals 15 residues. Here the CDR3 reads CASSITPPGGQPQHF. CDR3 DNA (partial): TGTGCCAGTAGTATAACGCCCCCAGGGGGTCAGCCC.